This record looks at one TCR beta chain sequence and its context. The target antigen is unknown. This specimen belongs to a study of T cell responses to AZD1222 COVID-19 vaccine. Study outcomes and limitations: Vaccine-associated CD4 TCRs ranged over spike, dominating at 160-218 and 743-854.

The CDR3 covers 15 residues. Trimming cost V 2 bases and J 2 bases, with 14 bases left between them. Germline V lookup: CDR1 SGHKS, CDR2 YYEKEE (reference sequence). Only in-frame clones appear in the TCRdb table, and some are missing; sequencing was by immunoSEQ multiplex PCR. Of over 95,000 clones listed, more than 85% are singletons. The sequence derives from an adult who received the AZD1222 COVID-19 vaccine. V usage is TRBV5-5 and J usage is TRBJ2-7, with a tentative D call TRBD1 (5 bases). The material sequenced was peripheral blood, taken 28 days after the second AZD1222 dose. CDR3 in DNA: TGTGCCAGCAGCTTTACGCCCGGACAAGCCTACGAGCAGTACTTC. This encodes CASSFTPGQAYEQYF.